A selection of T cell receptor beta chains follows, all from one sample in a study of shared clonotypes between healthy human individuals. Only in-frame clones appear in the TCRdb table, and some are missing; sequencing was by immunoSEQ multiplex PCR. The sample carries approximately 350,000 clones, approximately 97% recorded once. The source material was memory CD8+ T cells sorted from blood. The receptors stem from a man between 25 and 39 years old in good health. The CDR3 runs from the conserved cysteine through the conserved F or W. The order of the fields is CDR3 protein, CDR3 DNA, J gene, V gene, clone size, D gene. A D gene is named only where the DNA matches it firmly. Clone size appears in some rows only: once, few, many, or a class for an expanded clone.

CASSLDGGTNEKLFF	TGTGCCAGCAGCTTAGACGGCGGGACAAATGAAAAACTGTTTTTT	TRBJ1-4	TRBV7-2	-	-
CASVGREAFF	TGCGCCAGCGTCGGGAGAGAAGCTTTCTTT	TRBJ1-1	TRBV10-2	-	-
CASSLGARAFF	TGTGCCAGCAGCTTGGGGGCGCGGGCTTTCTTT	TRBJ1-1	TRBV7-9	-	-
CASSLREYTQYF	TGTGCCAGCAGTCTCCGGGAATATACGCAGTATTTT	TRBJ2-3	TRBV2	-	-
CASSAAGGRDTQYF	TGTGCCAGCAGCGCCGCAGGGGGGAGAGATACGCAGTATTTT	TRBJ2-3	TRBV9	-	-
CASGLGEPSNYGYTF	TGTGCTAGTGGTTTAGGGGAACCATCTAACTATGGCTACACCTTC	TRBJ1-2	TRBV12-5	-	-
CASSVGVQSYEQYF	TGTGCCAGCAGCGTAGGAGTGCAGTCCTACGAGCAGTACTTC	TRBJ2-7	TRBV9	-	-
CASSHPTGSGGYTF	TGTGCCAGCTCACACCCTACAGGGAGCGGGGGCTACACCTTC	TRBJ1-2	TRBV18	-	-
CASSLRGQSSRGETQYF	TGTGCCAGCAGCTTGAGGGGACAGTCCTCTCGAGGAGAGACCCAGTACTTC	TRBJ2-5	TRBV5-5	-	TRBD1
CAWSLRRELFF	TGTGCCTGGAGTCTTCGGCGGGAGCTGTTTTTT	TRBJ2-2	TRBV30	-	-
CASVRRNNEKLFF	TGTGCCAGCGTTCGGAGGAATAATGAAAAACTGTTTTTT	TRBJ1-4	TRBV2	once	-
CASRESYGYTF	TGTGCCAGCAGGGAGTCATATGGCTACACCTTC	TRBJ1-2	TRBV28	-	-
CTSSQESGRPYEQYF	TGCACCAGCAGCCAAGAATCGGGTCGCCCCTACGAGCAGTACTTC	TRBJ2-7	TRBV1	-	-
CASSVTSTYGYTF	TGTGCCAGCAGTGTCACATCCACCTATGGCTACACCTTC	TRBJ1-2	TRBV28	-	-
CASSTGRTTNEKLFF	TGTGCCAGCAGTACTGGACGGACAACTAATGAAAAACTGTTTTTT	TRBJ1-4	TRBV28	once	-
CASSSSSENIQYF	TGTGCCAGCAGTTCCTCATCGGAAAACATTCAGTACTTC	TRBJ2-4	TRBV28	-	-
CASSYPGHSSYEQYF	TGTGCCAGCAGCTACCCGGGACACAGCTCCTACGAGCAGTACTTC	TRBJ2-7	TRBV28	-	-
CASSQVTGRLPFPYEQYF	TGCGCCAGCAGCCAAGTCACGGGGAGATTGCCTTTCCCCTACGAGCAGTACTTC	TRBJ2-7	TRBV4-1	-	-
CASSEAHRSGTGFHEQYF	TGTGCCAGCAGTGAAGCCCACCGGTCCGGGACAGGGTTTCACGAGCAGTACTTC	TRBJ2-7	TRBV6-1	-	TRBD1
CASSGDRPNEKLFF	TGTGCCAGCAGCGGGGACCGCCCTAATGAAAAACTGTTTTTT	TRBJ1-4	TRBV2	-	-
CASKDLQLVDEQFF	TGTGCCAGCAAAGACCTCCAACTAGTCGATGAGCAGTTCTTC	TRBJ2-1	TRBV2	-	-
CASSSTGVSTDTQYF	TGCGCCAGCAGCTCCACGGGAGTCAGCACAGATACGCAGTATTTT	TRBJ2-3	TRBV5-1	once	-
CASRAGGGMNTEAFF	TGTGCCAGCCGGGCAGGGGGGGGGATGAACACTGAAGCTTTCTTT	TRBJ1-1	TRBV18	-	TRBD1
CASSSRETQYF	TGTGCCAGCAGCTCGCGGGAGACCCAGTACTTC	TRBJ2-5	TRBV5-6	-	-
CASSENNQPQHF	TGTGCCAGCAGTGAAAATAATCAGCCCCAGCATTTT	TRBJ1-5	TRBV2	-	-
CASSSTTDGNQPQHF	TGTGCCAGCAGTTCCACGACAGATGGCAATCAGCCCCAGCATTTT	TRBJ1-5	TRBV27	once	-
CSALAGTSFTF	TGCAGTGCCCTCGCTGGGACATCCTTTACCTTC	TRBJ1-2	TRBV20-1	-	-
CASSSPGIAYNEQFF	TGCGCCAGCAGTTCCCCAGGGATCGCCTACAATGAGCAGTTCTTC	TRBJ2-1	TRBV5-1	-	-
CASGLVRLGSSTEAFF	TGTGCTAGTGGTTTGGTACGGTTAGGTTCTAGCACTGAAGCTTTCTTT	TRBJ1-1	TRBV12-5	once	-
CASSYGSNEKLFF	TGTGCCAGCAGTTATGGATCTAATGAAAAACTGTTTTTT	TRBJ1-4	TRBV6-5	-	-
CAITRLAASSYNEQFF	TGTGCCATCACCCGACTAGCGGCTAGCTCCTACAATGAGCAGTTCTTC	TRBJ2-1	TRBV10-3	-	TRBD2
CASTGPGQGTEAFF	TGCGCCAGCACCGGGCCGGGACAGGGGACTGAAGCTTTCTTT	TRBJ1-1	TRBV5-1	once	TRBD1